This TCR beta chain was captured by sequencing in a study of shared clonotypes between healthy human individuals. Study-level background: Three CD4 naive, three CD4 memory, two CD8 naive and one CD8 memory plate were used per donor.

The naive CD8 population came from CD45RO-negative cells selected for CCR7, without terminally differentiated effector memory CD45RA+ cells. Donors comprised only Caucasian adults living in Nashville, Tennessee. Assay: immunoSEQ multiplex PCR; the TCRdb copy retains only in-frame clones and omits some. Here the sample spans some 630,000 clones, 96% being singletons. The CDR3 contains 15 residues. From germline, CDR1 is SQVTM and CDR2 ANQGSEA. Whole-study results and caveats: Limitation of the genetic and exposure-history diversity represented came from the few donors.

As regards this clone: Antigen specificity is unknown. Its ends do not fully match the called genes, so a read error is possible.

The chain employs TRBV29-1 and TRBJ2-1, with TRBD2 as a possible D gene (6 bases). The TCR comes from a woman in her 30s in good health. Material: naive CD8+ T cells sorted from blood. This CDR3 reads CSVEGGDNSGLGQFF. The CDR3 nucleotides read TGCAGCGTAGAAGGAGGGGATAACAGCGGTTTGGGGCAGTTCTTC.